A selection of T cell receptor beta chains follows, all from one sample in a study of T cells after yellow fever vaccination. A single record per CDR3 protein comes from TCRdb applying MiXCR to the 5' RACE reads. The sample shows some 400,000 distinct CDR3 sequences, about 6.2% of them seen only once. The sample was PBMCs, taken 5 days after the yellow fever booster vaccination. The receptors were gathered from a man aged 25-40 years who received the YFV17D yellow fever vaccine. The CDR3 runs from the conserved cysteine through the conserved F or W. D genes are given only for firm matches. Part of the rows lack a size; the others show once, few, many or a class for expanded clones.

j_gene,d_gene,v_gene,abundance,CDR3aa,CDR3nt
TRBJ2-1,TRBD2,TRBV5-4,many,CASSKAGGSSYNEQFF,TGTGCCAGCAGCAAAGCGGGAGGAAGCTCCTACAATGAGCAGTTCTTC
TRBJ2-7,TRBD1,TRBV7-2,-,CASSTRQGAVEQYF,TGTGCCAGCAGCACGAGACAGGGGGCCGTCGAGCAGTACTTC
TRBJ2-3,-,TRBV4-3,many,CASSQEGGRADTQYF,TGCGCCAGCAGCCAAGAAGGAGGGAGAGCGGATACGCAGTATTTT
TRBJ2-7,TRBD1,TRBV20-1,many,CSARTGRKVEQYF,TGCAGTGCTCGGACAGGTCGTAAGGTCGAGCAGTACTTC
TRBJ2-3,-,TRBV4-3,-,CASSSNSMGEVVGTDTQYF,TGCGCCAGCAGCTCAAATTCAATGGGAGAAGTCGTGGGCACAGATACGCAGTATTTT
TRBJ2-7,-,TRBV7-2,few,CASSLAPATIHESVGEYF,TGTGCCAGCAGCTTAGCCCCCGCTACAATTCACGAATCGGTTGGGGAGTACTTC
TRBJ2-1,TRBD2,TRBV28,many,CASTHVSGSSQFF,TGTGCCAGCACCCATGTCAGCGGGAGCTCGCAGTTCTTC
TRBJ2-7,-,TRBV5-6,few,CASSLFGQSSYEQYF,TGTGCCAGCAGCTTGTTTGGACAGAGCTCCTACGAGCAGTACTTC
TRBJ2-5,TRBD2,TRBV5-1,-,CASSPLAGGGETQYF,TGCGCCAGCAGCCCTCTAGCGGGGGGAGGAGAGACCCAGTACTTC
TRBJ2-7,-,TRBV29-1,many,CSVALAGYEQYF,TGCAGCGTCGCCCTGGCAGGCTACGAGCAGTACTTC
TRBJ2-5,-,TRBV4-1,-,CASSWSRFQETQYF,TGCGCCAGCAGTTGGTCCAGGTTCCAAGAGACCCAGTACTTC
TRBJ2-7,-,TRBV5-6,few,CASSFTRTSYEQYF,TGTGCCAGCAGCTTTACGCGTACATCGTACGAGCAGTACTTC
TRBJ2-5,-,TRBV7-2,many,CASSPPPTGETQYF,TGTGCCAGCAGCCCCCCCCCGACGGGAGAGACCCAGTACTTC
TRBJ2-7,-,TRBV20-1,many,CSAARLSYEQYF,TGCAGTGCCGCACGACTCTCCTACGAGCAGTACTTC
TRBJ2-7,TRBD2,TRBV7-2,few,CASSPRGDGRGEQYF,TGTGCCAGCAGCCCCCGTGGGGACGGGAGGGGCGAGCAGTACTTC
TRBJ2-1,-,TRBV11-2,-,CASSLGRRPGEQFF,TGTGCCAGCAGCTTGGGCCGCCGCCCCGGTGAGCAGTTCTTC
TRBJ2-3,-,TRBV12-3/TRBV12-4,-,CASSYPPGLTDTQYF,TGTGCCAGCAGTTACCCCCCGGGACTTACAGATACGCAGTATTTT
TRBJ1-5,-,TRBV18,many,CASSPRVSAGPQHF,TGTGCCAGCTCACCCCGGGTCTCTGCGGGGCCCCAGCATTTT
TRBJ2-7,-,TRBV15,-,CATSRDRFGESSYEQYF,TGTGCCACCAGCAGAGATCGATTCGGCGAAAGCTCCTACGAGCAGTACTTC
TRBJ1-6,-,TRBV6-5,many,CASSYYSPFSLHF,TGTGCCAGCAGTTACTACAGTCCCTTCTCCCTCCACTTT
TRBJ2-1,TRBD2,TRBV20-1,many,CSARDGTSGRFHEQFF,TGCAGTGCTAGAGACGGGACTAGCGGGAGGTTTCATGAGCAGTTCTTC
TRBJ1-1,-,TRBV18,few,CASSPKQGAETEAFF,TGTGCCAGCTCTCCGAAACAGGGAGCCGAGACTGAAGCTTTCTTT
TRBJ2-1,-,TRBV7-2,many,CASSGQPIAYNEQFF,TGTGCCAGCAGTGGACAACCCATCGCCTACAATGAGCAGTTCTTC
TRBJ2-3,TRBD2,TRBV6-5,-,CASSYYRPASGSSGDTQYF,TGTGCCAGCAGTTATTACCGCCCGGCTAGCGGGAGTTCGGGTGATACGCAGTATTTT
TRBJ2-2,-,TRBV14,few,CASSEARELFF,TGTGCCAGCAGTGAGGCGCGGGAGCTGTTTTTT